A single sample is the source of the 14 T cell receptor beta chains below, sequenced in a study of early T cells in non-severe SARS-CoV-2 infection. TCRdb ran MiXCR on the 5' RACE reads and lists one entry per CDR3 protein. The table has tens of thousands of distinct CDR3 sequences, 12% seen once; the top ten hold approximately 3.9%. Sequences were obtained from whole blood. All receptors come from an adult who was a healthcare worker with PCR-confirmed SARS-CoV-2 infection or an uninfected control (not recorded which).

This clonotype showed up many times. This chain uses TRBV6-1 with TRBJ2-1; 12 bases agree with TRBD2. The germline V gene encodes CDR1 MNHNS and CDR2 SASEGT. Unmatched junction bases numbered 1, after V lost 1 base and J lost 6 bases. The CDR3 is 15 residues long. The CDR3 loop is CASSEGTSGTNEQFF. CDR3 nucleotides: TGTGCCAGCAGTGAAGGGACTAGCGGGACCAATGAGCAGTTCTTC.

This clonotype has at least ten counts. The CDR3 loop reads CASSLWPGHTEAFF. For the CDR3, the DNA is TGTGCCAGCAGCTTATGGCCAGGGCACACTGAAGCTTTCTTT. The genes are TRBV7-3 and TRBJ1-1; D might be TRBD1 (5 bases). The CDR3 consists of 14 residues. Trimming removed 2 bases from V and 3 bases from J, with 10 bases in between. Germline V gene sequence: CDR1 SGHTA, CDR2 FQGTGA.

This clonotype was seen at least ten times. The V call is TRBV29-1, the J call TRBJ2-7, with 7 bases aligning to TRBD2. Germline V gives CDR1 SQVTM, CDR2 ANQGSEA. This CDR3 has 12 residues. V trimming: 4 bases; J trimming: 6 bases; junction bases outside the gene matches: 6. The CDR3 protein is CSVGGGRGEQYF. CDR3 in DNA: TGCAGCGTTGGAGGCGGGAGAGGCGAGCAGTACTTC.

The V call is TRBV27, the J call TRBJ1-5, with D perhaps TRBD1 (5 bases). The germline gives CDR1 MNHEY, CDR2 SMNVEV (reference sequence). The ends were cut back, 2 bases at V and 1 base at J, with 9 bases in the middle. This CDR3 spans 15 amino acids. CDR3 in amino acids: CASSLNWDSNQPQHF. CDR3 nucleotide sequence: TGTGCCAGCAGTTTAAACTGGGACAGCAATCAGCCCCAGCATTTT.

This rearrangement joins TRBV5-1 to TRBJ2-5; TRBD2 matches 7 bases. The V and J ends lost 0 bases and 3 bases, in that order; junction bases with no gene match: 11. CDR1 and CDR2 (germline): SGHRS, YFSETQ. The CDR3 runs 17 residues. This chain's CDR3 is CASSLVGSGNLEETQYF. DNA of the CDR3: TGCGCCAGCAGCTTGGTGGGGAGCGGGAACTTGGAAGAGACCCAGTACTTC. The full variable domain, its missing parts supplied by reference TRBV5-1 and TRBJ2-5, is KAGVTQTPRYLIKTRGQQVTLSCSPISGHRSVSWYQQTPGQGLQFLFEYFSETQRNKGNFPGRFSGRQFSNSRSEMNVSTLELGDSALYLCASSLVGSGNLEETQYFGPGTRLLVL.

The table lists this clonotype with a few counts. J is TRBJ2-1 and V is TRBV24-1; 9 bases align to TRBD2. This CDR3 comprises 16 residues. The germline CDR1 and CDR2 sequences are KGHDR and SFDVKD. Germline trimming cut 3 bases from V and 0 bases from J; bases unmatched to any gene: 2. CDR3 protein: CATSDPSGDSYNEQFF. As DNA, the CDR3 is TGTGCCACCAGTGATCCTAGCGGGGACTCCTACAATGAGCAGTTCTTC.

The table lists this clonotype with many counts. This chain links TRBV29-1 with TRBJ2-5; D is possibly TRBD2 (5 bases). Germline CDR1 is SQVTM and CDR2 is ANQGSEA. This CDR3 is 13 amino acids long. Trimming took 6 bases from V and 6 from J, leaving 17 bases between them. The CDR3 bases are TGCAGCGTAACCCGGGAACCGGCAAAGACCCAGTACTTC. As protein: CSVTREPAKTQYF.

In this sample, this clonotype turned up many times. The chain combines TRBV3-1 with TRBJ2-3; 9 nucleotides align to TRBD2. The length of the CDR3 is 16 residues. Germline V lookup: CDR1 LGHDT, CDR2 YNNKEL (reference sequence). V shed 2 bases, J shed 0 bases, and the junction held 3 bases outside the gene matches. Here the CDR3 reads CASSQRLAASTDTQYF. The CDR3 nucleotides read TGTGCCAGCAGCCAACGACTAGCGGCTAGCACAGATACGCAGTATTTT.

The chain carries TRBV20-1 and TRBJ2-7; perhaps TRBD1 as D (5 bases). This CDR3 contains 18 residues. Trimming removed 0 bases at V and 0 bases at J, with 21 bases between. CDR1 is DFQATT, CDR2 SNEGSKA, per germline (reference sequence). CDR3: CSARDPGQGKGYSYEQYF. The DNA for the CDR3 is TGCAGTGCTAGAGATCCTGGGCAGGGTAAAGGGTACTCCTACGAGCAGTACTTC.

In this sample, this clonotype turned up a few times. The rearrangement joins TRBV7-8 to TRBJ2-1; 12 bases are shared with TRBD2. With V trimmed by 2 bases and J by 4 bases, 6 bases remained unmatched. The CDR3 extends over 17 amino acids. Germline loops: CDR1 SGHVS, CDR2 FQNEAQ. The CDR3 DNA reads TGTGCCAGCAGCTTATCGAGACTAGCGGGAGTGTACAATGAGCAGTTCTTC. Translated, it gives CASSLSRLAGVYNEQFF.

The table lists this clonotype with many counts. This sequence joins TRBV14 and TRBJ2-1; TRBD2 matches at 12 bases. CDR1 and CDR2 from the germline V gene are SGHDN and FVKESK. J gave up 7 bases and V 2 bases, and 3 bases lay outside the gene matches. The CDR3 totals 15 residues. The CDR3 DNA reads as TGTGCCAGCAGCCAACTAGCGGGAGGGCCGAATGAGCAGTTCTTC. Translation gives CASSQLAGGPNEQFF.

This clonotype was counted many times. The chain recombines TRBV29-1 with TRBJ1-2; the D gene is possibly TRBD1 (5 bases). The CDR3 is 12 amino acids. V dropped 3 bases and J dropped 9 bases, with 14 bases sitting between them. Germline V gene sequence: CDR1 SQVTM, CDR2 ANQGSEA. CDR3: CSVEERTDSYTF. CDR3 coding DNA: TGCAGCGTTGAGGAAAGGACGGACAGCTACACCTTC.

This clonotype occurred many times. The gene calls are TRBV20-1 and TRBJ1-1; a possible D gene is TRBD1 (5 bases). CDR1 DFQATT and CDR2 SNEGSKA come from the germline V gene (reference sequence). The length of the CDR3 is 12 residues. V lost 7 bases and J lost 4, with 13 bases in between. The CDR3 is CSGPGRSTEAFF. The CDR3 DNA is TGCAGTGGACCAGGGAGGAGCACTGAAGCTTTCTTT.

This clonotype was seen ten or more times. CDR3 residues: CAGQGNEQFF. CDR3 DNA sequence: TGTGCCGGACAGGGAAATGAGCAGTTCTTC. The chain uses TRBV2 and TRBJ2-1; 8 positions match TRBD1. V shed 11 bases, J shed 7 bases, and the junction held 1 base outside the gene matches. The germline CDR1 and CDR2 sequences are SNHLY and FYNNEI. This CDR3 region has 10 residues.